This entry describes one T cell receptor beta chain. It was during active infection that Seattle patients were enrolled and then longitudinally followed. In the original workflow: Estimated nucleated cell counts came from reference gene primer amplification. Measured with immunoSEQ multiplex PCR; TCRdb has only the in-frame clones, and not every one. D and trimming come from the DNA, and the V and J calls and clone size come from that table. The data contain about 97,000 clones, 80% to 95% of them seen just once; the ten biggest clones take up roughly 1.9%. This CDR3 has 16 residues. Germline lookup yields CDR1 SGHTS and CDR2 YDEGEE. V was trimmed by 3 bases and J by 2 bases, leaving 18 bases between them. The entry originates in a study of blood T cell repertoires in COVID-19. Study-level background: Samples taken during acute and convalescent COVID-19 were collected in the United States, Italy and Spain. PBMCs, B-cell-depleted T cells, or T cells provided the cDNA or gDNA that made up the material.

The sequence was collected from a woman aged 45 to 65 with COVID-19, enrolled during active disease. The chain has TRBV5-8 and TRBJ2-7, with D possibly being TRBD2 (6 bases). The sample was peripheral blood. CDR3 coding DNA: TGTGCCAGCAGCTCCGGTTCGAGACTAGGGGCCTACGAGCAGTACTTC. Encoded protein: CASSSGSRLGAYEQYF.